The 25 T cell receptor beta chains reported below all come from one sample, sequenced in a study of T cells in Graves' hyperthyroidism and ophthalmopathy. Amplified regions were TCR beta CDR3 sequences from RNA transcripts. The TCR CDR3 first-round RT-PCR relied on the HTBI primer set. One entry per CDR3 protein results from TCRdb running MiXCR on the multiplex PCR reads. The sample has over 650,000 distinct CDR3 sequences, about 15% seen once. The sequenced material came from blood. These receptors were taken from a man in his late teens or twenties with Graves' hyperthyroidism.

V is TRBV6-9 and J is TRBJ2-1; tentative D call: TRBD2 (6 bases). Trimming left V 3 bases short and J 8 bases short, with 17 bases between. This CDR3 spans 15 amino acids. Germline V gene lookup returns CDR1 MNHGY and CDR2 SVAAGI. The CDR3 here is CASSYVVLAMDEQFF. In DNA, the CDR3 is TGTGCCAGCAGTTACGTCGTGCTAGCGATGGATGAGCAGTTCTTC.

In this sample, this clonotype turned up a few times. J is TRBJ2-1 and V is TRBV6-1; D might be TRBD2 (5 bases). This CDR3 has 14 residues. V was pared by 7 bases and J by 0 bases, with 10 bases between. Germline V gene sequence: CDR1 MNHNS, CDR2 SASEGT. The CDR3 loop reads CASKAGNSYNEQFF. CDR3 nucleotide sequence: TGTGCCAGCAAGGCGGGTAACTCCTACAATGAGCAGTTCTTC.

Many counts were recorded for this clonotype. This chain joins TRBV6-2 or TRBV6-3 and TRBJ2-1, with D possibly TRBD2 on 5 matching bases. CDR1 is MNHEY, CDR2 SVGEGT, per germline. This CDR3 is built from 14 residues. Trimming removed 6 bases at V and 7 bases at J, with 16 bases between. CDR3 nucleotides: TGTGCCAGCAGCTACCTAGCAGTAGGGAATGAGCAGTTCTTC. Translating gives CASSYLAVGNEQFF.

At least ten counts were recorded for this clonotype. V is TRBV18 and J is TRBJ1-2; D remains ambiguous. Per the germline V gene, CDR1 is KGHSH and CDR2 is LQKENI. V lost 3 bases, J lost 8 bases, and 16 bases lay in between. The CDR3 covers 14 residues. The CDR3 DNA sequence: TGTGCCAGCTCACCTAGCGCCGGGGATGGGGGCTACACCTTC. The encoded protein is CASSPSAGDGGYTF.

The CDR3 is CASSMGLAGIGEQYF. CDR3 DNA: TGTGCCAGCAGCATGGGACTAGCGGGAATTGGCGAGCAGTACTTC. V and J are TRBV4-2 and TRBJ2-7, with 13 bases lining up with TRBD2. V was clipped by 5 bases and J by 6 bases; unmatched bases: 7. CDR3 length equals 15 residues. The germline gives CDR1 LGHNA, CDR2 YNFKEQ.

This clonotype was seen more than once but under ten times. V and J are TRBV5-1 and TRBJ2-2, with TRBD1 matching 7 bases. The germline V gene encodes CDR1 SGHRS and CDR2 YFSETQ. This CDR3 comprises 17 residues. The ends lost 1 base at V and 6 bases at J; junction bases unmatched: 12. CDR3 residues: CASSLTTYRGSAGELFF. As DNA, the CDR3 is TGCGCCAGCAGCTTGACGACCTACAGGGGTTCTGCCGGGGAGCTGTTTTTT.

A single count supports this clonotype. The gene calls are TRBV5-6 and TRBJ2-3; no firm D call. The length of the CDR3 is 15 residues. V gave up 1 base and J gave up 6 bases, with 15 bases separating them. CDR1 and CDR2 (germline): SGHDT, YYEEEE. Written as DNA, the CDR3 is TGTGCCAGCAGCTTGAACCAGCTTAGCAAGGATACGCAGTATTTT. Encoded protein: CASSLNQLSKDTQYF.

At least ten counts were recorded for this clonotype. The V call is TRBV2, the J call TRBJ1-1; maybe TRBD1 (5 bases). The V end lost 7 bases, the J end lost 5 bases, and 17 bases lay between the germline ends. The CDR3 spans 14 residues. Germline CDR1 reads SNHLY; CDR2 reads FYNNEI. CDR3 protein: CASKRGSSRTEAFF. The CDR3, as DNA: TGTGCCAGCAAGAGGGGATCCTCGAGGACTGAAGCTTTCTTT. Together with reference TRBV2 and TRBJ1-1, the CDR3 gives the full variable domain: EPEVTQTPSHQVTQMGQEVILRCVPISNHLYFYWYRQILGQKVEFLVSFYNNEISEKSEIFDDQFSVERPDGSNFTLKIRSTKLEDSAMYFCASKRGSSRTEAFFGQGTRLTVV.

This clonotype came up many times. CDR3 nucleotide sequence: TGTGCCACCAGTGATGATGGAGGGGACAGGACTTTCTATGGCTACACCTTC. It encodes CATSDDGGDRTFYGYTF. V is TRBV24-1 and J is TRBJ1-2; 8 positions match TRBD1. The junction had 12 bases not matched to a gene; V was cut back by 3 bases and J by 4 bases. The V gene's germline CDR1 is KGHDR and CDR2 SFDVKD. The CDR3 covers 17 residues.

CDR3 nucleotide sequence: TGCAGCGTTGCGACAGGGGGCGATCTGTGGAGGTCGAACTATGGCTACACCTTC. This sequence encodes CSVATGGDLWRSNYGYTF. The chain recombines TRBV29-1 with TRBJ1-2, with 10 bases identical to TRBD1. CDR1 SQVTM and CDR2 ANQGSEA come from the germline V gene. This CDR3 is 18 amino acids long. V shed 4 bases, J shed 2 bases, and the junction held 16 bases outside the gene matches.

This sequence joins TRBV25-1 and TRBJ1-5; no clear D. From germline, CDR1 is MGHDK and CDR2 SYGVNS. This CDR3 is 14 amino acids long. Trimming removed 2 bases at V and 6 bases at J, with 11 bases between. CDR3 sequence reads: CASSEIGSGQPQHF. The DNA for the CDR3 is TGTGCCAGCAGTGAAATAGGGTCCGGTCAGCCCCAGCATTTT.

J is TRBJ2-7 and V is TRBV7-8, with 8 positions matching TRBD1. Germline CDR1 SGHVS, CDR2 FQNEAQ. This CDR3 spans 14 amino acids. V dropped 5 bases and J dropped 2; count of bases not matched to a gene: 5. The CDR3 spells CASSDDRGAYEQYF. DNA for the CDR3: TGTGCCAGCAGCGACGACAGGGGAGCCTACGAGCAGTACTTC.

This clonotype came up a few times. This chain links TRBV6-1 with TRBJ2-2, with 8 bases fitting TRBD1. CDR1 is MNHNS, CDR2 SASEGT, per germline. V shed 7 bases and J 6 bases; nucleotides not matched to a gene: 22. CDR3 length equals 19 residues. In nucleotides, the CDR3 is TGTGCCAGCACCAATCTTATCCTGAGGACAGGGACGATGGCCGGGGAGCTGTTTTTT. This translates into CASTNLILRTGTMAGELFF.

This clonotype was seen repeatedly, ten times or more. This chain joins TRBV28 and TRBJ1-2; D is undetermined. Looked up from germline, CDR1 is MDHEN and CDR2 is SYDVKM. Trimming shortened V by 7 bases and J by 6 bases, and 18 bases separated the two germline ends. This CDR3 spans 14 amino acids. CDR3 bases: TGTGCCAGCACCGAACATGCCTTGTTGGATGGCTACACCTTC. Its translation is CASTEHALLDGYTF.

There are many counts of this clonotype. This chain connects TRBV28 to TRBJ2-5; the D gene is possibly TRBD2 (5 bases). This CDR3 is 14 amino acids long. V was shortened by 3 bases and J by 3 bases, with 11 bases between the two germline ends. Germline V gene lookup returns CDR1 MDHEN and CDR2 SYDVKM. CDR3 sequence reads: CASSFRPGKETQYF. The CDR3 coding sequence is TGTGCCAGCAGTTTCCGCCCGGGGAAAGAGACCCAGTACTTC.

With regard to this clonotype: A single base separates this from a much larger clone, so it may be a read error. The rearrangement joins TRBV6-2 or TRBV6-3 to TRBJ2-3; 12 bases are shared with TRBD2. Germline values: CDR1 MNHEY, CDR2 SVGEGT. V was pared by 7 bases and J by 5 bases, with 10 bases of the junction left unmatched. The CDR3 extends over 16 amino acids. This CDR3 is CASNQTSGRSGDTQYF. Written as DNA, the CDR3 is TGTGCCAGCAACCAGACTAGCGGGAGATCTGGAGATACGCAGTATTTT.

This clonotype has ten or more counts. This rearrangement joins TRBV20-1 to TRBJ2-4, with TRBD1 matching over 7 bases. There are 12 residues in the CDR3. V lost 6 bases, J lost 8 bases, and 7 bases stayed unmatched. Germline values: CDR1 DFQATT, CDR2 SNEGSKA (reference sequence). This chain's CDR3 is CSAKTGWYIQYF. CDR3 in DNA: TGCAGTGCGAAGACAGGGTGGTACATTCAGTACTTC.

The rearrangement uses TRBV9 and TRBJ2-4; possible D gene TRBD1, 6 bases. The length of the CDR3 is 15 residues. V was cut by 3 bases and J by 4 bases, with 14 bases left in between. Germline V gives CDR1 SGDLS, CDR2 YYNGEE. The CDR3 sequence is CASSASGAAKNIQYF. The CDR3, as DNA: TGTGCCAGCAGCGCATCAGGGGCGGCAAAAAACATTCAGTACTTC.

This chain uses TRBV6-2 or TRBV6-3 with TRBJ1-2; 8 bases are a match to TRBD1. The trim removed 4 bases at V and 4 bases at J, leaving 5 bases unmatched. Germline V gene data show CDR1 as MNHEY and CDR2 as SVGEGT. The CDR3 totals 14 residues. CDR3 coding DNA: TGTGCCAGCAGTTGGGGACAGGCTCGCTATGGCTACACCTTC. Residues: CASSWGQARYGYTF.

The chain links TRBV9 to TRBJ2-2; D remains ambiguous. The CDR3 extends over 16 amino acids. Germline loops: CDR1 SGDLS, CDR2 YYNGEE. The germline V and J ends were trimmed by 4 bases and 3 bases, with 16 bases remaining between them. CDR3 in DNA: TGTGCCAGCAGCCCAGTCAGGATCCAACACACCGGGGAGCTGTTTTTT. It is translated as CASSPVRIQHTGELFF. Together with reference TRBV9 and TRBJ2-2, the CDR3 gives the full variable domain: DSGVTQTPKHLITATGQRVTLRCSPRSGDLSVYWYQQSLDQGLQFLIQYYNGEERAKGNILERFSAQQFPDLHSELNLSSLELGDSALYFCASSPVRIQHTGELFFGEGSRLTVL.

In its sample, this clonotype was seen a few times. Here the CDR3 DNA reads TGCAGTGCTAGGCCGGGACTAGCATCCTACGAGCAGTACTTC. Protein sequence: CSARPGLASYEQYF. This rearrangement joins TRBV20-1 to TRBJ2-7; TRBD2 matches at 9 bases. V gave up 3 bases and J gave up 1 base; unmatched junction bases: 4. This CDR3 spans 14 amino acids. Germline assignment: CDR1 DFQATT and CDR2 SNEGSKA (reference sequence).

The chain recombines TRBV6-1 with TRBJ2-1; 7 positions agree with TRBD1. Losses at the gene ends were 5 bases for V and 3 bases for J; bases not matched to a gene: 7. The CDR3 has 15 residues. Germline values: CDR1 MNHNS, CDR2 SASEGT. The CDR3 nucleotides read TGTGCCAGCAGTCGCCGACAGGGCGACTACAATGAGCAGTTCTTC. Translation: CASSRRQGDYNEQFF.

There are many counts of this clonotype. The rearrangement joins TRBV18 to TRBJ1-1, with TRBD1 as a possible D gene (6 bases). This CDR3 region has 14 residues. V gave up 6 bases and J gave up 7 bases, with 18 bases separating them. The germline V gene has CDR1 KGHSH and CDR2 LQKENI. The CDR3 DNA follows: TGTGCCAGCTCCCCGAGACAGGCCTTAAATGAAGCTTTCTTT. It translates to CASSPRQALNEAFF.

At least ten counts were recorded for this clonotype. The chain joins TRBV28 to TRBJ2-3, with D perhaps being TRBD1 or TRBD2 (5 bases each). The length of the CDR3 is 13 residues. V shed 4 bases and J shed 12 bases, with 17 bases lying between them. The germline gives CDR1 MDHEN, CDR2 SYDVKM. CDR3 nucleotide sequence: TGTGCCAGCAGTTCCCTTACGGGACCCCACCAGTATTTT. Its protein is CASSSLTGPHQYF. Full variable domain (outside the CDR3, taken from reference TRBV28 and TRBJ2-3): DVKVTQSSRYLVKRTGEKVFLECVQDMDHENMFWYRQDPGLGLRLIYFSYDVKMKEKGDIPEGYSVSREKKERFSLILESASTNQTSMYLCASSSLTGPHQYFGPGTRLTVL.

This clonotype was picked up a small number of times. The V gene is TRBV10-3, the J gene TRBJ2-3; 8 nucleotides match TRBD1. Trimming cost V 6 bases and J 1 base; bases outside gene matches: 6. This CDR3 contains 15 residues. Germline CDR1 reads ENHRY; CDR2 reads SYGVKD. The CDR3 is CAIRDGQGRTDTQYF. The CDR3 DNA reads as TGTGCCATCAGGGACGGACAGGGCCGCACAGATACGCAGTATTTT.